Listed below are T cell receptor beta chains from one sample, sequenced in a study of T-cell memory formation after mild COVID-19. One entry per CDR3 protein, called by TCRdb with MiXCR from the 5' RACE reads. The sample comprises 140,000 to 150,000 distinct CDR3 sequences, approximately 26% of which are singletons, and 24% rests with the top ten. Sequenced input: PBMCs or a T cell subset sorted from them (not recorded which). These TCRs come from an adult woman who had mild COVID-19 (a few samples of this study predate the infection). Cell type and time point are not known. Both conserved end residues are part of each CDR3. A D gene is named only where the DNA matches it firmly. Expanded clones get a size class; other rows say once, few or many, or leave the size out.

V gene: TRBV7-9
J gene: TRBJ2-1
clone size: many
D gene: -
CDR3 DNA: TGTGCCAGCAGCTTAGCTAGCAATGAGCAGTTCTTC
CDR3 protein: CASSLASNEQFF

V gene: TRBV20-1
J gene: TRBJ1-1
clone size: few
D gene: -
CDR3 DNA: TGCAGTGCCCGGACAGTTGAAGCTTTCTTT
CDR3 protein: CSARTVEAFF

V gene: TRBV12-3/TRBV12-4
J gene: TRBJ2-3
clone size: -
D gene: TRBD2
CDR3 DNA: TGTGCCAGCAGTCCCTGGGCGGGAGGGGTCGTAGATACGCAGTATTTT
CDR3 protein: CASSPWAGGVVDTQYF

V gene: TRBV7-9
J gene: TRBJ2-5
clone size: few
D gene: -
CDR3 DNA: TGTGCCAGCAGCCCGACAGAGACCCAGTACTTC
CDR3 protein: CASSPTETQYF

V gene: TRBV24-1
J gene: TRBJ1-1
clone size: few
D gene: -
CDR3 DNA: TGTGCCACCAGTGATCCCGGACAGAACGAAGCTTTCTTT
CDR3 protein: CATSDPGQNEAFF

V gene: TRBV4-3
J gene: TRBJ1-4
clone size: few
D gene: -
CDR3 DNA: TGCGCCAGCAGCCAAGAGGGATGGTGGCCCGAAAAACTGTTTTTT
CDR3 protein: CASSQEGWWPEKLFF

V gene: TRBV6-5
J gene: TRBJ1-1
clone size: few
D gene: TRBD1
CDR3 DNA: TGTGCCAGCAGTTACTCACAGGGGCTCCGAGAAGCTTTCTTT
CDR3 protein: CASSYSQGLREAFF

V gene: TRBV27
J gene: TRBJ2-1
clone size: few
D gene: TRBD2
CDR3 DNA: TGTGCCAGCAGTCCCCTAGCGGGAGGGCCTTTCCATGAGCAGTTCTTC
CDR3 protein: CASSPLAGGPFHEQFF

V gene: TRBV15
J gene: TRBJ2-7
clone size: -
D gene: -
CDR3 DNA: TGTGCCACCAGCAGAGAAAGGACTCTGGGCGAGCAGTACTTC
CDR3 protein: CATSRERTLGEQYF

V gene: TRBV20-1
J gene: TRBJ2-3
clone size: -
D gene: -
CDR3 DNA: TGCAACCTTTTATCAGATACGCAGTATTTT
CDR3 protein: CNLLSDTQYF

V gene: TRBV3-1
J gene: TRBJ1-1
clone size: few
D gene: -
CDR3 DNA: TGTGCCAGCAGCGCCCAGGACAGCAGCAACACTGAAGCTTTCTTT
CDR3 protein: CASSAQDSSNTEAFF

V gene: TRBV29-1
J gene: TRBJ2-5
clone size: -
D gene: -
CDR3 DNA: TGCAGCGTTGAAGAAAGCACGGCGACCCAGTACTTC
CDR3 protein: CSVEESTATQYF

V gene: TRBV6-6
J gene: TRBJ1-1
clone size: few
D gene: TRBD1
CDR3 DNA: TGTGCCAGCAGGAGACAGGGGGGGAACACTGAAGCTTTCTTT
CDR3 protein: CASRRQGGNTEAFF

V gene: TRBV5-1
J gene: TRBJ1-5
clone size: -
D gene: TRBD1
CDR3 DNA: TGCGCCAGCAGCGACGGGACAGGCATGCAGCCCCAGCATTTT
CDR3 protein: CASSDGTGMQPQHF

V gene: TRBV20-1
J gene: TRBJ1-1
clone size: few
D gene: -
CDR3 DNA: TGCAGTGCTAGTCAGGGGCCGAACACTGAAGCTTTCTTT
CDR3 protein: CSASQGPNTEAFF

V gene: TRBV5-1
J gene: TRBJ2-1
clone size: few
D gene: TRBD2
CDR3 DNA: TGCGCCAGCCACCTGGCACGGGAGGAAAGGGGCACGGAGCAGTTCTTC
CDR3 protein: CASHLAREERGTEQFF

V gene: TRBV29-1
J gene: TRBJ2-7
clone size: -
D gene: TRBD2
CDR3 DNA: TGCAGCGTTGAAGCCGCCGGGACTAGCGGGGGATACGAGCAGTACTTC
CDR3 protein: CSVEAAGTSGGYEQYF

V gene: TRBV9
J gene: TRBJ2-3
clone size: -
D gene: TRBD2
CDR3 DNA: TGTGCCAGCAGCGTAGTGGGGGGAGGGCCTGCAGATACGCAGTATTTT
CDR3 protein: CASSVVGGGPADTQYF

V gene: TRBV7-3
J gene: TRBJ2-7
clone size: few
D gene: TRBD2
CDR3 DNA: TGTGCCAGCAGCTTGATGCTTGGACTAGCGGGCAGCGAGCAGTACTTC
CDR3 protein: CASSLMLGLAGSEQYF

V gene: TRBV5-1
J gene: TRBJ2-1
clone size: -
D gene: -
CDR3 DNA: TGCGCCAGCAGCCCTCCACGACTAGTAGTCTCCTACAATGAGCAGTTCTTC
CDR3 protein: CASSPPRLVVSYNEQFF

V gene: TRBV9
J gene: TRBJ2-7
clone size: few
D gene: TRBD1
CDR3 DNA: TGTGCCAGCAGCGGAAAGGGACAGGACCCCTACGAGCAGTACTTC
CDR3 protein: CASSGKGQDPYEQYF

V gene: TRBV29-1
J gene: TRBJ2-7
clone size: -
D gene: TRBD1
CDR3 DNA: TGCAGCGCCGAAGCGGGACAGGGGGACGAGCAGTACTTC
CDR3 protein: CSAEAGQGDEQYF

V gene: TRBV11-2
J gene: TRBJ2-5
clone size: few
D gene: TRBD2
CDR3 DNA: TGTGCCAGCAGCCCCGACCGACTAGCGGGGGTTCAAGAGACCCAGTACTTC
CDR3 protein: CASSPDRLAGVQETQYF

V gene: TRBV7-9
J gene: TRBJ1-1
clone size: -
D gene: -
CDR3 DNA: TGTGCCAGCAGCTCCCAGCCGGGCACTGAAGCTTTCTTT
CDR3 protein: CASSSQPGTEAFF

V gene: TRBV12-3/TRBV12-4
J gene: TRBJ2-1
clone size: many
D gene: -
CDR3 DNA: TGTGCCAGCAGTTTTGACAATGAGCAGTTCTTC
CDR3 protein: CASSFDNEQFF

V gene: TRBV7-9
J gene: TRBJ2-1
clone size: -
D gene: TRBD2
CDR3 DNA: TGTGCCAGCAGCTCCCCTAGCGGGGGGGCTCATGAGCAGTTCTTC
CDR3 protein: CASSSPSGGAHEQFF

V gene: TRBV29-1
J gene: TRBJ1-2
clone size: few
D gene: -
CDR3 DNA: TGCAGCGTTTCGACAGAGGCTAACTATGGCTACACCTTC
CDR3 protein: CSVSTEANYGYTF

V gene: TRBV20-1
J gene: TRBJ2-7
clone size: -
D gene: TRBD2
CDR3 DNA: TGCAGTGCTAGAGATCTAGCGGGTACCTCCTACGAGCAGTACTTC
CDR3 protein: CSARDLAGTSYEQYF

V gene: TRBV7-9
J gene: TRBJ2-3
clone size: many
D gene: TRBD1
CDR3 DNA: TGTGCCAGCAGCTTCTGGGACAGGCAAGAGTATTTT
CDR3 protein: CASSFWDRQEYF

V gene: TRBV3-1
J gene: TRBJ2-7
clone size: -
D gene: -
CDR3 DNA: TGTGCCAGCAGCCATCCAGGGACCTACGAGCAGTACTTC
CDR3 protein: CASSHPGTYEQYF

V gene: TRBV7-6
J gene: TRBJ1-2
clone size: -
D gene: TRBD1
CDR3 DNA: TGTGCCAGCAGCTTAGCCGGGACAGAGCTCTATGGCTACACCTTC
CDR3 protein: CASSLAGTELYGYTF

V gene: TRBV7-8
J gene: TRBJ2-7
clone size: few
D gene: TRBD1
CDR3 DNA: TGTGCCAGCAGCTTTGGGACAGCTCAGTACGAGCAGTACTTC
CDR3 protein: CASSFGTAQYEQYF

V gene: TRBV12-3/TRBV12-4
J gene: TRBJ2-2
clone size: few
D gene: -
CDR3 DNA: TGTGCCAGCGGATTGGAGGGGATGGCCGGGGAGCTGTTTTTT
CDR3 protein: CASGLEGMAGELFF

V gene: TRBV4-3
J gene: TRBJ2-7
clone size: few
D gene: -
CDR3 DNA: TGCGCCAGCAGCCAAGATTTCGACAGTTCCTACGAGCAGTACTTC
CDR3 protein: CASSQDFDSSYEQYF

V gene: TRBV24-1
J gene: TRBJ1-1
clone size: few
D gene: -
CDR3 DNA: TGTGCCACCAGTGCTTTTAACACTGAAGCTTTCTTT
CDR3 protein: CATSAFNTEAFF

V gene: TRBV20-1
J gene: TRBJ1-5
clone size: -
D gene: -
CDR3 DNA: TGCAGTGCTCTCGGGCCTAGCAATCAGCCCCAGCATTTT
CDR3 protein: CSALGPSNQPQHF

V gene: TRBV6-1
J gene: TRBJ1-5
clone size: -
D gene: TRBD1
CDR3 DNA: TGTGCCAGCCGCGTATGGCAGGGGGCAAATCAGCCCCAGCATTTT
CDR3 protein: CASRVWQGANQPQHF

V gene: TRBV30
J gene: TRBJ2-7
clone size: few
D gene: -
CDR3 DNA: TGTGCCTGGAAACGGTCAGTTAGAGAGCAGTACTTC
CDR3 protein: CAWKRSVREQYF

V gene: TRBV11-2
J gene: TRBJ2-1
clone size: -
D gene: -
CDR3 DNA: TGTGCCAGCAGCTGGAAGTTAGCGGTCTCCTACAATGAGCAGTTCTTC
CDR3 protein: CASSWKLAVSYNEQFF

V gene: TRBV7-6
J gene: TRBJ1-1
clone size: -
D gene: -
CDR3 DNA: TGTGCCAGCAGCTTAGCGGCAGGGGTTGACACTGAAGCTTTCTTT
CDR3 protein: CASSLAAGVDTEAFF

V gene: TRBV7-9
J gene: TRBJ2-3
clone size: -
D gene: -
CDR3 DNA: TGTGCCAGCAGCCCGCGCCCTACAGAAGATACGCAGTATTTT
CDR3 protein: CASSPRPTEDTQYF

V gene: TRBV7-2
J gene: TRBJ2-1
clone size: few
D gene: TRBD2
CDR3 DNA: TGTGCCAGCAGCTCCCCTCGGAGACTAGCGGGGGGCGACCCCAGTGAGCAGTTCTTC
CDR3 protein: CASSSPRRLAGGDPSEQFF

V gene: TRBV15
J gene: TRBJ2-1
clone size: -
D gene: TRBD2
CDR3 DNA: TGTGCCACCAGCATTATAGCGGGGTACAATGAGCAGTTCTTC
CDR3 protein: CATSIIAGYNEQFF

V gene: TRBV12-3/TRBV12-4
J gene: TRBJ1-1
clone size: -
D gene: -
CDR3 DNA: TGTGCCAGCACCCCGGGGGGCTGGGGAGCTTTCTTT
CDR3 protein: CASTPGGWGAFF

V gene: TRBV6-6
J gene: TRBJ2-1
clone size: few
D gene: -
CDR3 DNA: TGTGCCAGCAGTTACTCGGTTGCGAGGGAGCGCTACAATGAGCAGTTCTTC
CDR3 protein: CASSYSVARERYNEQFF

V gene: TRBV4-3
J gene: TRBJ1-5
clone size: medium-sized
D gene: -
CDR3 DNA: TGCGCCAGCAGCCAAGATCCACAGGGAAATCAGCCCCAGCATTTT
CDR3 protein: CASSQDPQGNQPQHF

V gene: TRBV6-5
J gene: TRBJ2-7
clone size: -
D gene: -
CDR3 DNA: TGTGCCAGCAGTTACGCGGGGACCTACGAGCAGTACTTC
CDR3 protein: CASSYAGTYEQYF

V gene: TRBV4-2
J gene: TRBJ1-1
clone size: -
D gene: -
CDR3 DNA: TGTGCCAGCAGCCAAGTCGGAAGGACAGCAAACACTGAAGCTTTCTTT
CDR3 protein: CASSQVGRTANTEAFF

V gene: TRBV12-3/TRBV12-4
J gene: TRBJ2-1
clone size: few
D gene: -
CDR3 DNA: TGTGCCAGCAGTTTAACGACCCTATACAATGAGCAGTTCTTC
CDR3 protein: CASSLTTLYNEQFF

V gene: TRBV7-9
J gene: TRBJ1-3
clone size: -
D gene: -
CDR3 DNA: TGTGCCAGCAGTGCCCAGGGATCTGGAAACACCATATATTTT
CDR3 protein: CASSAQGSGNTIYF